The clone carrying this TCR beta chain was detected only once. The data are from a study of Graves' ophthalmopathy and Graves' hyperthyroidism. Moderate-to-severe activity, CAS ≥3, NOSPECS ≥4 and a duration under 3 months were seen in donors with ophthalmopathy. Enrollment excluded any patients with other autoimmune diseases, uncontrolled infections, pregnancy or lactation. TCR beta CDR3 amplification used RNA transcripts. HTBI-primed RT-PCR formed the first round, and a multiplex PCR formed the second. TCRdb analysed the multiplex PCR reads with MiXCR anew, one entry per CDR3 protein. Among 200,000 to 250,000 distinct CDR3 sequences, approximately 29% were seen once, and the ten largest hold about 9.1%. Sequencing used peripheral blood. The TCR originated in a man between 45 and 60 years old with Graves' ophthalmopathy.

The CDR3 DNA reads TGCAGTGCTAGAGAGGGGACTAGCGGATACGAGCAGTACTTC. Its protein product is CSAREGTSGYEQYF. The chain employs TRBV20-1 and TRBJ2-7; 11 positions agree with TRBD2. Germline trimming cut 0 bases from V and 4 bases from J; bases unmatched to any gene: 2. CDR1 and CDR2 (germline): DFQATT, SNEGSKA (reference sequence). CDR3 size: 14 residues.